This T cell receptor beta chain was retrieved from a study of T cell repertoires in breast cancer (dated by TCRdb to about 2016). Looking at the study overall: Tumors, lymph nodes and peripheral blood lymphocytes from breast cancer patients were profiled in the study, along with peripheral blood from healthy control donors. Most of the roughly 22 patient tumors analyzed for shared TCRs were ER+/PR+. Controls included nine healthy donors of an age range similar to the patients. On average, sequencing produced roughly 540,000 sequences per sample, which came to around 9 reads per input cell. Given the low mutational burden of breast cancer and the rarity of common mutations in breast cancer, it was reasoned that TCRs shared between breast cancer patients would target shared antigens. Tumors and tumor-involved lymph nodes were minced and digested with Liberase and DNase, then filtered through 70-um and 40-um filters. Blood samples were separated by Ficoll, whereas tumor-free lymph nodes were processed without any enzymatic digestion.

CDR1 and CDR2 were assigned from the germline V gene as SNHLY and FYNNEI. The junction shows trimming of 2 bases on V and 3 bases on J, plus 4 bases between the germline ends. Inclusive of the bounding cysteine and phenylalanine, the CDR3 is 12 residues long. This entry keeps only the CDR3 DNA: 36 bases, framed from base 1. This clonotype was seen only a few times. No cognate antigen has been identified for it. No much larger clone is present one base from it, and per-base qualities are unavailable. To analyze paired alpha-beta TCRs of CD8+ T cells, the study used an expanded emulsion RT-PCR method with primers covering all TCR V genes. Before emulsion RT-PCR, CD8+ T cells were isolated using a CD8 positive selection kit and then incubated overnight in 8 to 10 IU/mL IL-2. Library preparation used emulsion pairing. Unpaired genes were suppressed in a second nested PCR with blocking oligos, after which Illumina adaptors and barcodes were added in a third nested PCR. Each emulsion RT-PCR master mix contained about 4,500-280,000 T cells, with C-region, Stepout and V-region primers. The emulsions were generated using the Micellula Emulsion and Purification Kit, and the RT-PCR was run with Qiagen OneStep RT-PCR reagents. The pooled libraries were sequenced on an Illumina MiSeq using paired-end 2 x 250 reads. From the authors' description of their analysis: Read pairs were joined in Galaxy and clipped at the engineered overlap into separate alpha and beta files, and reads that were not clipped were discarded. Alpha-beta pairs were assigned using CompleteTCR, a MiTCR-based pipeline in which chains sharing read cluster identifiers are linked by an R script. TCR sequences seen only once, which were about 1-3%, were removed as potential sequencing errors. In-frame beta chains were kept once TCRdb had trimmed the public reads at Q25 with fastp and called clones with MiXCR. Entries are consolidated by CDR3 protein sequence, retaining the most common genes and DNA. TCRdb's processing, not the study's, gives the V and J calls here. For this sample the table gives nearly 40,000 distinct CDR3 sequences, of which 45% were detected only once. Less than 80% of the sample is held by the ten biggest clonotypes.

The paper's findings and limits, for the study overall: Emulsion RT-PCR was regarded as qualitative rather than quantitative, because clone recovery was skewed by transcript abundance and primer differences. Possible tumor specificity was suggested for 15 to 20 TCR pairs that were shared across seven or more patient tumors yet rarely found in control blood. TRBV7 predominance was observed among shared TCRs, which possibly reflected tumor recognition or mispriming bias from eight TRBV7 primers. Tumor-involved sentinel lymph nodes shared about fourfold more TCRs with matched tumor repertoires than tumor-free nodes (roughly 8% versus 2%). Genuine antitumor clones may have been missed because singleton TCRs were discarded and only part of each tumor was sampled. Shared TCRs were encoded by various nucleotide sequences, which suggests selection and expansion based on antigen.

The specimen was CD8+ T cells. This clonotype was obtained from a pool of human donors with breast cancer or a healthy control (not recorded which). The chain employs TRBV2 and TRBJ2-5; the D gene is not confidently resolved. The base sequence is TGTGCCAGCAGTGAATTGGAAGAGACCCAGTACTTC. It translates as CASSELEETQYF.